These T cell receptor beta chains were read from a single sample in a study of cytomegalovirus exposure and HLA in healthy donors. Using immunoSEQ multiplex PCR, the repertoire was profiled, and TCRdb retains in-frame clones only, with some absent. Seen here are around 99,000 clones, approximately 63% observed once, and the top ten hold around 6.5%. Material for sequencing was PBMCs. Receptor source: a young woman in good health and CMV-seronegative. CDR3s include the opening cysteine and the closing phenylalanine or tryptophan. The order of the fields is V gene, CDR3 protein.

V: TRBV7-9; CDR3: CASSLIPDRGNTEAFF
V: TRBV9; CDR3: CASSPRKRLGQETQYF
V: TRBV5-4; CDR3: CASRYSGGSDNEQFF
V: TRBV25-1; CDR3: CASSGDWGREQYF
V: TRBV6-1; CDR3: CASSLGLDYGYTF
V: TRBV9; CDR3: CASSSGQALGQPQHF
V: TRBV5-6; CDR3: CASSPQGSGGLYEQYF
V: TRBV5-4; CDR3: CASSLVASGSSTYEQYF
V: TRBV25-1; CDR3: CASGTGCSYEQYF
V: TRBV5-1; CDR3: CASSMDSFYGYTF
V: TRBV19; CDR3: CASIPGQGAFGSWKSEAFF
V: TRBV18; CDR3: CASYGQADGYTF
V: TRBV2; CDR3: CASTKGLAGVPGETQYF
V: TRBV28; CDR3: CASSLGTGKQETQYF
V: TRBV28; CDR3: CASRDRVPSYGYTF
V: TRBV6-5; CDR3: CASSQGLAYNEQFF
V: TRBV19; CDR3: CASSIANRETEAFF
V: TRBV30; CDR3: CAWSRSTSGGPGTQYF
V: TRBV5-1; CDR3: CASSLGQSGNTIYF
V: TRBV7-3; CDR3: CASSPQRELTGELFF
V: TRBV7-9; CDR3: CASSFREKLFF
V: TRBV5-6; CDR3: CASSYGDRGRETQYF
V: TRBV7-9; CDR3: CASTRDRQETQYF
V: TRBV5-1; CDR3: CASNTGGDTEAFF
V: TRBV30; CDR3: CAWGTNGGTLTEQYF
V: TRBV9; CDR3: CASSVGSARYNEQFF
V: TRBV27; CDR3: CASSLWNGRVSKNEQFF
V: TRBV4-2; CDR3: CASSPGLAGGWSSYNEQFF
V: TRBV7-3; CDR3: CASSPTGGANQPQHF
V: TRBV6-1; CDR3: CASFDDSNYGYTF
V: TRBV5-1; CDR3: CASSQLGGAAGNTIYF
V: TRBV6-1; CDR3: CAGGTSGFGGEQFF
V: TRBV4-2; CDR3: CASSKTEDQPQHF
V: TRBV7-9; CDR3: CASSPERLSYNEQFF
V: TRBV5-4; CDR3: CASSLDPGGRRTGELFF
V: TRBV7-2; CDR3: CASSFWTSGEYEQYF
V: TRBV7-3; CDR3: CASSLTRDSYNEQFF
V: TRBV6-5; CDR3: CASTKGKRGKAFF